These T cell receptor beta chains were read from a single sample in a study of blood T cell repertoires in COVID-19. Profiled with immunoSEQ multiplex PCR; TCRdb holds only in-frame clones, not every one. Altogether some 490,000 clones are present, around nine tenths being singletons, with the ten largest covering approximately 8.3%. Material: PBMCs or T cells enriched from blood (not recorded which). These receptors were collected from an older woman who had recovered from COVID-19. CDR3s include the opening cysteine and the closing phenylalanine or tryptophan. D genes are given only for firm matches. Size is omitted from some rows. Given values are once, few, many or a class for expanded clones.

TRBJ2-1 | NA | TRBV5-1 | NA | TGCGCCAGCAGCTTGGGAGGGGGGGCAGGAGAGCAGTTCTTC | CASSLGGGAGEQFF
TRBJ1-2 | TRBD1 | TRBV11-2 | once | TGTGCCAGCAGCTCGGGACAGGGAGTGGGTGGCTACACCTTC | CASSSGQGVGGYTF
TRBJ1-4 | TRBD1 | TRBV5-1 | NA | TGCGCCAGCAGCCTTACAGGGGAGCGGAATGAAAAACTGTTTTTT | CASSLTGERNEKLFF
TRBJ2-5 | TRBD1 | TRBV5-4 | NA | TGTGCCAGCAGCTCCATGACAGGGCACCAAGAGACCCAGTACTTC | CASSSMTGHQETQYF
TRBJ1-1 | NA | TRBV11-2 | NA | TGTGCCAGCAGCTTAGATTGGGGGGGTTTGGGCACTGAAGCTTTCTTT | CASSLDWGGLGTEAFF
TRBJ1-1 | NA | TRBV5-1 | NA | TGCGCCAGCAGCTTGAGGTCGAGGGGAGGTGAAGCTTTCTTT | CASSLRSRGGEAFF
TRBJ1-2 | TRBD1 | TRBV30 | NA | TGTGCCTGTACAGGGGGCTATGGCTACACCTTC | CACTGGYGYTF
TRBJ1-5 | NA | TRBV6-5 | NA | TGTGCCAGCAGGGACAAGGGCAATCAGCCCCAGCATTTT | CASRDKGNQPQHF
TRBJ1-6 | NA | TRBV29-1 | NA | TGCAGCGTTGATTCAGGCAACGGTTCACCCCTCCACTTT | CSVDSGNGSPLHF
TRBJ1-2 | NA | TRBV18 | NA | TGTGCCAGCTCACCTGATGAGAATGGCTACACCTTC | CASSPDENGYTF
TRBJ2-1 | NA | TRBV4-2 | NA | TGTGCCAGCAGCCAGTTAAATGAGCAGTTCTTC | CASSQLNEQFF
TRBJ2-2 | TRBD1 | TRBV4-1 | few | TGCGCCAGCAGCTTTGACAGGGTGGCCGGGGAGCTGTTTTTT | CASSFDRVAGELFF
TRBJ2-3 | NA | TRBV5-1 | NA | TGCGCCAGCAGAACAGGGCCCACAGATACGCAGTATTTT | CASRTGPTDTQYF
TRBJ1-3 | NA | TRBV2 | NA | TGTGCCAGCAGTGACAGGGTTGGGGGAAACACCATATATTTT | CASSDRVGGNTIYF
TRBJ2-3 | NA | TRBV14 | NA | TGTGCCAGCAGCCGCGCCCTAATCCGGGATACGCAGTATTTT | CASSRALIRDTQYF
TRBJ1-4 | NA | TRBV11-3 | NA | TGTGCCAGCAGCTTAACGGCAGGCAATGAAAAACTGTTTTTT | CASSLTAGNEKLFF
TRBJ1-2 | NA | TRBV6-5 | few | TGTGCCAGCAGTTACGTCGGGAACTATGGCTACACCTTC | CASSYVGNYGYTF
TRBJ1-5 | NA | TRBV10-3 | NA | TGTGCCATCAGTGGGGGACAAGGCAATCAGCCCCAGCATTTT | CAISGGQGNQPQHF
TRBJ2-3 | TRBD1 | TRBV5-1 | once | TGCGCCAGCAGCGTCGGGACAGGAGCTAGCACAGATACGCAGTATTTT | CASSVGTGASTDTQYF
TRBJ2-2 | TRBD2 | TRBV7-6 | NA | TGTGCCAGCAGCCTACAACCGGGACTAGCGATAAATCGGGGCCCCGGGGAGCTGTTTTTT | CASSLQPGLAINRGPGELFF
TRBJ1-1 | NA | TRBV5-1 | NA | TGCGCCAGCAGGCGGAACGGGTTGAACACTGAAGCTTTCTTT | CASRRNGLNTEAFF
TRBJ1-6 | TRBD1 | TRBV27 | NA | TGTGCCAGCAGCTCAAACAGGGGGAGCTCCTATAATTCACCCCTCCACTTT | CASSSNRGSSYNSPLHF
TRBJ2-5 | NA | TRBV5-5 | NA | TGTGCCAGCAGCTGGTCCCGAGTGGGAGGCCAAGAGACCCAGTACTTC | CASSWSRVGGQETQYF
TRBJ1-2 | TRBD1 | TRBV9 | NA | TGTGCCAGCAGCGTAGATGGGACAGAAGCCTCGAACTATGGCTACACCTTC | CASSVDGTEASNYGYTF
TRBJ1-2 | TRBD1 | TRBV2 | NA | TGTGCCAGCAGGCTGGAGACAGGGTGGGGCTATGGCTACACCTTC | CASRLETGWGYGYTF
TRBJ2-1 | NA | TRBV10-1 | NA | TGCGCCAGCAGTGATAAAGGGAGTATCAATGAGCAGTTCTTC | CASSDKGSINEQFF
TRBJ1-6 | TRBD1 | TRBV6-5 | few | TGTGCCAGCAGCTCCGACAGGGGATATAATTCACCCCTCCACTTT | CASSSDRGYNSPLHF
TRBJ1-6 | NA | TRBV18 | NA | TGTGCCAGCTCACCACTCAAGGGGCTGGGAAATTCACCCCTCCACTTT | CASSPLKGLGNSPLHF
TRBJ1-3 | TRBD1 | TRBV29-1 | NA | TGCAGCGTCCGGGGCCCGGGACAGGGCCTCTCTGGAAACACCATATATTTT | CSVRGPGQGLSGNTIYF
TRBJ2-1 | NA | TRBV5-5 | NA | TGTGCCAGCAGATTTTCCGGGGGTAAAGGCAATGAGCAGTTCTTC | CASRFSGGKGNEQFF
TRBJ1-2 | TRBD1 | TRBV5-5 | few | TGTGCCAGCAGCTCTCAGACAGGGGGCTACTATGGCTACACCTTC | CASSSQTGGYYGYTF
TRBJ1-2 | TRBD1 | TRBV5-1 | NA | TGCGCCAGCAGTTTTTCTTTCTCCGGGACAGCCAAAAACTATGGCTACACCTTC | CASSFSFSGTAKNYGYTF
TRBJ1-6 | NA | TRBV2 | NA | TGTGCCAGCAGTGAAGCCAGGCCCTATAATTCACCCCTCCACTTT | CASSEARPYNSPLHF
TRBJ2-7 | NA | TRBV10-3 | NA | TGTGCCATCAGTGAGTCGACTAGCTCCTACGAGCAGTACTTC | CAISESTSSYEQYF
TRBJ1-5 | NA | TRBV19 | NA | TGTGCCAGTAGTGTCGTAGGGGGTTGGTATCAGCCCCAGCATTTT | CASSVVGGWYQPQHF
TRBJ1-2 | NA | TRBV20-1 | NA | TGCAGTGCTGACCGGGACAATGGCTACACCTTC | CSADRDNGYTF
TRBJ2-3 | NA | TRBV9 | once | TGTGCCAGCAGCGGAGACACAGATACGCAGTATTTT | CASSGDTDTQYF
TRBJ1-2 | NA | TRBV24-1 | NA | TGTGCCACCGGCGGGACGGACGGCTACACCTTC | CATGGTDGYTF
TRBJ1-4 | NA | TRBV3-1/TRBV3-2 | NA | TGTGCCAGCAGCCAAGGGGCCGAGGGAAAACTGTTTTTT | CASSQGAEGKLFF
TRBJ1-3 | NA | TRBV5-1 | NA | TGCGCCAGCCAAGAGTTCTCTGGAAACACCATATATTTT | CASQEFSGNTIYF
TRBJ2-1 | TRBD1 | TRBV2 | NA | TGTGCCAGCAGTGGGGCCGGGACAGAGGGAAATGAGCAGTTCTTC | CASSGAGTEGNEQFF
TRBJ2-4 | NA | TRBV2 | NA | TGTGCCAGCAGCGCGACAGCCCTAGCCAAAAACATTCAGTACTTC | CASSATALAKNIQYF